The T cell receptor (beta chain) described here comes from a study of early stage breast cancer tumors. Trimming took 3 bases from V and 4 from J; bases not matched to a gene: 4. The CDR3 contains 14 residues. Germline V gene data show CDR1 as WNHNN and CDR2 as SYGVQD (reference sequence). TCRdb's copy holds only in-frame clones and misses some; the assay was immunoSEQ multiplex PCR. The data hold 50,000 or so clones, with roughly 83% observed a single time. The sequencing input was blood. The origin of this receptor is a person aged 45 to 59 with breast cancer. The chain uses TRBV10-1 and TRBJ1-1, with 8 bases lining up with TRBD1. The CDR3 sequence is CASSEQGGLTEAFF. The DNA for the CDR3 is TGCGCCAGCAGTGAACAGGGGGGCCTCACTGAAGCTTTCTTT.